The 9 T cell receptor beta chains listed next were all sequenced from one sample in a study of T-cell memory formation after mild COVID-19. TCRdb used MiXCR to reprocess the 5' RACE reads, holding one entry per CDR3 protein. The repertoire includes nearly 350,000 distinct CDR3 sequences, under 15% of them detected once, and about a fifth sits in the top ten. Sequences were obtained from PBMCs or a T cell subset sorted from them (not recorded which). The source of these receptors is a man aged 18 to 29 who had mild COVID-19 (a few samples of this study predate the infection). Cell type and time point are not known.

This clonotype occurred many times. The chain couples TRBV20-1 to TRBJ2-5; 10 bases are a match to TRBD1. Germline values: CDR1 DFQATT, CDR2 SNEGSKA (reference sequence). Germline trimming cut 7 bases from V and 5 bases from J; bases unmatched to any gene: 10. The CDR3 runs 14 residues. CDR3 residues: CSVTRQGARETQYF. CDR3 DNA sequence: TGCAGTGTTACCCGACAGGGGGCGAGGGAGACCCAGTACTTC.

The V gene is TRBV27, the J gene TRBJ2-5, with TRBD2 matching 9 bases. The CDR3 is made up of 15 amino acids. Per germline, CDR1 MNHEY and CDR2 SMNVEV (reference sequence). The ends lost 7 bases at V and 3 bases at J; junction bases unmatched: 9. CDR3 amino acids: CASTWKRGAKETQYF. The CDR3 nucleotides read TGTGCCAGCACGTGGAAGCGGGGGGCGAAAGAGACCCAGTACTTC.

V is TRBV4-1 and J is TRBJ2-7; D not resolved. CDR1 is MGHRA and CDR2 is YSYEKL in the germline V gene. This CDR3 region has 15 residues. Trimming pared 0 bases from V and 1 base from J, leaving 10 bases between. CDR3 sequence reads: CASSQDTPPSYEQYV. As DNA, the CDR3 is TGCGCCAGCAGCCAAGATACCCCTCCTTCCTACGAGCAGTACGTC.

This clonotype was recorded a few times. The V gene is TRBV12-3 or TRBV12-4, the J gene TRBJ1-2, with TRBD1 identical over 7 bases. Trimming removed 6 bases from V and 4 bases from J; junction bases left unmatched: 17. The length of the CDR3 is 17 residues. The CDR3 loop reads CASSPRGARSGGYGYTF. The CDR3 region has the DNA TGTGCCAGCAGCCCAAGGGGGGCCAGATCAGGGGGCTATGGCTACACCTTC.

The rearrangement joins TRBV20-1 to TRBJ2-1; no reliable D call. Trimming shortened V by 3 bases and J by 10 bases, and 10 bases separated the two germline ends. The CDR3 is 11 amino acids. Germline CDR1 reads DFQATT; CDR2 reads SNEGSKA (reference sequence). CDR3 bases: TGCAGTGCTAGTTATTGGAGCGAGCAGTTCTTC. This translates into CSASYWSEQFF.

This clonotype turned up a few times. V usage is TRBV3-1 and J usage is TRBJ1-4; 10 bases agree with TRBD1. V lost 6 bases and J lost 7; bases outside the gene matches: 5. CDR1 is LGHDT, CDR2 YNNKEL, per germline (reference sequence). This CDR3 has 14 residues. DNA for the CDR3: TGTGCCAGCAGTCGGACAGGGGGGAGTGAAAAACTGTTTTTT. Its translation is CASSRTGGSEKLFF.

This clonotype has only a few counts. This chain joins TRBV9 and TRBJ2-1; the D call may be TRBD1 or TRBD2 (5 bases each). V lost 2 bases and J 7 bases, leaving 19 bases between the germline ends. This CDR3 has 16 residues. The germline CDR1 and CDR2 sequences are SGDLS and YYNGEE. CDR3 sequence: CASSVRLESWGNEQFF. The CDR3 DNA follows: TGTGCCAGCAGCGTTCGATTAGAGTCTTGGGGGAATGAGCAGTTCTTC. Supplemented by reference TRBV9 and TRBJ2-1, the full variable domain reads DSGVTQTPKHLITATGQRVTLRCSPRSGDLSVYWYQQSLDQGLQFLIQYYNGEERAKGNILERFSAQQFPDLHSELNLSSLELGDSALYFCASSVRLESWGNEQFFGPGTRLTVL.

This clonotype is labeled as medium-sized (0.01 to 0.1%). The V gene is TRBV14, the J gene TRBJ2-7; D remains ambiguous. Per the germline V gene, CDR1 is SGHDN and CDR2 is FVKESK. V lost 2 bases and J 3 bases, leaving 8 bases between the germline ends. The CDR3 totals 13 residues. CDR3 DNA: TGTGCCAGCAGCCAACTAGGTTACTACGAGCAGTACTTC. It yields the protein CASSQLGYYEQYF.

The chain combines TRBV6-2 or TRBV6-3 with TRBJ2-5; 7 positions match TRBD2. This CDR3 region has 17 residues. V lost 2 bases, J lost 2 bases, and 11 bases stayed unmatched. The germline gives CDR1 MNHEY, CDR2 SVGEGT. The CDR3 here is CASSYPARTSLQETQYF. In DNA, the CDR3 is TGTGCCAGCAGTTACCCCGCCCGGACTAGTCTTCAAGAGACCCAGTACTTC.